The rows below give T cell receptor beta chains drawn from one sample of a study of blood T cell repertoires in COVID-19. Assay: immunoSEQ multiplex PCR; the TCRdb copy retains only in-frame clones and omits some. Here the sample spans roughly 200,000 clones, around 91% being singletons. The specimen sequenced was peripheral blood. These receptor sequences come from a man in his fifties with acute or convalescent COVID-19. CDR3s include the opening cysteine and the closing phenylalanine or tryptophan. D genes are given only for firm matches. The size field is filled for only some rows; it gives once, few, many or a size class.

j_gene,d_gene,v_gene,abundance,CDR3nt,CDR3aa
TRBJ2-6,NA,TRBV30,NA,TGTGCCTGGACCGGACAACCCGTCTCTGGGGCCAACGTCCTGACTTTC,CAWTGQPVSGANVLTF
TRBJ1-6,TRBD1,TRBV28,NA,TGTGCCAGCAGAGCCCGGGACAGGGTAAATTCACCCCTCCACTTT,CASRARDRVNSPLHF
TRBJ2-3,TRBD1,TRBV7-9,NA,TGTGCCAGCAGCTTAGCGTCAGGGGGATCAATGAGGTTTGATACGCAGTATTTT,CASSLASGGSMRFDTQYF
TRBJ1-6,TRBD1,TRBV27,NA,TGTGCCAGCAGTTTGACAGGGCAGGGTTCACCCCTCCACTTT,CASSLTGQGSPLHF
TRBJ2-4,NA,TRBV19,NA,TGTGCCAGTACCCCAGGAGGACAAAACATTCAGTACTTC,CASTPGGQNIQYF
TRBJ2-5,NA,TRBV30,NA,TGTGCCTGGAGTGATGGACTTCAAGAGACCCAGTACTTC,CAWSDGLQETQYF
TRBJ2-1,NA,TRBV18,once,TGTGCCAGCTCACCACCAGGACACGATAACAATGAGCAGTTCTTC,CASSPPGHDNNEQFF
TRBJ2-6,NA,TRBV19,NA,TGTGCCAGTCTTCTCGGAGCCTCTGGGGCCAACGTCCTGACTTTC,CASLLGASGANVLTF
TRBJ2-1,TRBD2,TRBV11-2,once,TGTGCCAGCAGCCAGACTAGCGGGTATGACAATGAGCAGTTCTTC,CASSQTSGYDNEQFF
TRBJ2-3,NA,TRBV4-1,NA,TGCGCCAGCAGCCAAGAGGTGGCACTAAGCACAGATACGCAGTATTTT,CASSQEVALSTDTQYF
TRBJ2-3,TRBD2,TRBV7-2,NA,TGTGCCAGCAGCTTAGAAGCGGGGGGAGGTGGAGATACGCAGTATTTT,CASSLEAGGGGDTQYF
TRBJ2-7,NA,TRBV6-5,once,TGTGCCAGCAGTTACGGTGGCGGGACTGGGGACTACGAGCAGTACTTC,CASSYGGGTGDYEQYF
TRBJ1-6,TRBD1,TRBV7-2,NA,TGTGCCAGCAGCACCTCGCCAGGGGGCAATAATTCACCCCTCCACTTT,CASSTSPGGNNSPLHF
TRBJ2-5,NA,TRBV5-6,NA,TGTGCCAGCAGCTTGGACCAGGGGCGAGAGACCCAGTACTTC,CASSLDQGRETQYF
TRBJ1-5,NA,TRBV30,few,TGTGCCTGGAGTGCCCGAGGGACACACGGTCAGCCCCAGCATTTT,CAWSARGTHGQPQHF
TRBJ2-3,TRBD2,TRBV5-4,NA,TGTGCCAGCAGCTTGTGGACTAGCGGGGCGGATACGCAGTATTTT,CASSLWTSGADTQYF
TRBJ2-7,NA,TRBV21-1,NA,TGTGCCAGCAGCAAACTGGTGCGGGCAGAGAATTACGAGCAGTACTTC,CASSKLVRAENYEQYF
TRBJ1-2,TRBD1,TRBV6-5,NA,TGTGCCAGCAGCCGCACAGGGGACTATGGCTACACCTTC,CASSRTGDYGYTF
TRBJ2-4,TRBD2,TRBV11-2,NA,TGTGCCAGCAGCTCTTGGACTAGCGGGAAGGCGAACATTCAGTACTTC,CASSSWTSGKANIQYF
TRBJ1-2,NA,TRBV6-2/TRBV6-3,NA,TGTGCCAGCATCCCAATCGACAGGAATAACTATGGCTACACCTTC,CASIPIDRNNYGYTF
TRBJ1-1,NA,TRBV19,NA,TGTGCCAGTAGTATTGGTGGGGCGGAAGCTTTCTTT,CASSIGGAEAFF
TRBJ2-3,TRBD1,TRBV14,NA,TGTGCCAGCAGCCTTCGTCCGGGGACAGGGTACGCGGATACGCAGTATTTT,CASSLRPGTGYADTQYF
TRBJ1-1,NA,TRBV30,NA,TGTGCCTGGAGTGTACAGGTGAACACTGAAGCTTTCTTT,CAWSVQVNTEAFF
TRBJ1-1,TRBD1,TRBV6-5,once,TGTGCCAGTAGTATCACAGACAGGGCCCTTGAAGCTTTCTTT,CASSITDRALEAFF
TRBJ1-3,NA,TRBV4-3,once,TGCGCCAGCAGCCAAGAAACAGGGTCTGGAAACACCATATATTTT,CASSQETGSGNTIYF
TRBJ1-1,NA,TRBV18,NA,TGTGCCAGCTCGTCAATGGTCGGGGTTACTGAAGCTTTCTTT,CASSSMVGVTEAFF
TRBJ2-1,NA,TRBV9,NA,TGTGCCAGCAGCACCACTCGGGGGATAGTGTACAATGAGCAGTTCTTC,CASSTTRGIVYNEQFF
TRBJ1-6,NA,TRBV9,NA,TGTGCCAGCAGCGCCCGCCATAGCTCCTATAATTCACCCCTCCACTTT,CASSARHSSYNSPLHF
TRBJ1-6,NA,TRBV25-1,NA,TGTGCCAGCAGTGACGACAGGTTTAATTCACCCCTCCACTTT,CASSDDRFNSPLHF
TRBJ1-2,NA,TRBV5-4,NA,TGTGCCAGCAGCTTGGCCACGGGTTTCTATGGCTACACCTTC,CASSLATGFYGYTF
TRBJ1-5,TRBD1,TRBV7-3,NA,TGTGCCAGCAGCTTAAGACGGGGCCTAACAGGGGGCCAAGATCAGCCCCAGCATTTT,CASSLRRGLTGGQDQPQHF
TRBJ1-5,NA,TRBV28,NA,TGTGCCAGCAGCCTACCGTCCGGGGGTGGGCCCCAGCATTTT,CASSLPSGGGPQHF
TRBJ2-7,NA,TRBV27,NA,TGTGCCAGCAGTTTTGGGCCCGAGCAGTACTTC,CASSFGPEQYF
TRBJ1-1,TRBD1,TRBV18,NA,TGTGCCAGCTCACCATTACCAGGGGGCGAGAACACTGAAGCTTTCTTT,CASSPLPGGENTEAFF
TRBJ2-1,NA,TRBV29-1,NA,TGCAGCGGGCAGGGCGGTTCTAAAGGGGATAATGAGCAGTTCTTC,CSGQGGSKGDNEQFF
TRBJ2-5,TRBD1,TRBV5-6,NA,TGTGCCAGCAGGGGGAGAGGGGGCGAAGAGACCCAGTACTTC,CASRGRGGEETQYF
TRBJ2-7,TRBD2,TRBV3-1/TRBV3-2,NA,TGTGCCAGCAGCCGGGGACTAGCGGTACGCTACGAGCAGTACTTC,CASSRGLAVRYEQYF
TRBJ1-5,TRBD1,TRBV7-6,NA,TGTGCCAGCAGCTTAGGACAGGGTAGTCAGCCCCAGCATTTT,CASSLGQGSQPQHF
TRBJ2-1,TRBD2,TRBV30,NA,TGTGCCTGGGACCGAGCGGGAGAGGTCTACAATGAGCAGTTCTTC,CAWDRAGEVYNEQFF
TRBJ2-2,TRBD2,TRBV30,few,TGTGCCTGGACGACTAGCGGGAGCACCGGGGAGCTGTTTTTT,CAWTTSGSTGELFF
TRBJ2-1,TRBD2,TRBV29-1,NA,TGCAGCGTTGTGGGACTAGCGGGTTCGAGCTCCTACAATGAGCAGTTCTTC,CSVVGLAGSSSYNEQFF
TRBJ2-2,TRBD2,TRBV9,few,TGTGCCAGCAGCGTAGGGCTAGCGGGCGAACCTGGGGGCACCGGGGAGCTGTTTTTT,CASSVGLAGEPGGTGELFF
TRBJ1-2,TRBD1,TRBV6-5,few,TGTGCCAGCAGGGACAGGGAAAACTATGGCTACACCTTC,CASRDRENYGYTF
TRBJ2-3,TRBD2,TRBV6-5,once,TGTGCCAGCAGTTACTCGACTAGCGGGGACGCAGATACGCAGTATTTT,CASSYSTSGDADTQYF
TRBJ2-3,NA,TRBV5-1,NA,TGCGCCAGCAGCTTGGGGTCAGGGGGGAGCACAGATACGCAGTATTTT,CASSLGSGGSTDTQYF
TRBJ2-7,TRBD1,TRBV6-5,few,TGTGCCAGCAGTCACAGGGGGCCCTACGAGCAGTACTTC,CASSHRGPYEQYF
TRBJ2-5,NA,TRBV19,few,TGTGCCAGTAGCCAAACTAGCTTCCAAGAGACCCAGTACTTC,CASSQTSFQETQYF
TRBJ2-2,NA,TRBV7-9,NA,TGTGCCAGCAGCTTAGCAGGGGCGAACACCGGGGAGCTGTTTTTT,CASSLAGANTGELFF
TRBJ2-7,TRBD2,TRBV6-5,NA,TGTGCCAGCAATGGGGGGGACTACGAGCAGTACTTC,CASNGGDYEQYF
TRBJ2-7,NA,TRBV7-9,NA,TGTGCCAGCAGCTCGCCTAGGAAGCCTTACGAGCAGTACTTC,CASSSPRKPYEQYF
TRBJ2-1,TRBD2,TRBV10-3,NA,TGTGCCATCAGTGAGTCGAGGCTAGCGGGGGGCCGCTCCTACAATGAGCAGTTCTTC,CAISESRLAGGRSYNEQFF
TRBJ1-1,TRBD1,TRBV7-9,few,TGTGCCAGCAGCCCTCATCGGACAGGGGGGAACACTGAAGCTTTCTTT,CASSPHRTGGNTEAFF